The 25 T cell receptor beta chains reported below all come from one sample, sequenced in a study of T cell repertoires in cytomegalovirus infection. What these receptors recognize is not known. TCRdb reanalysed the reads using MiXCR and keeps one entry per CDR3 protein. The top ten clones hold roughly 18% of a sample with roughly 730,000 distinct CDR3 sequences, around 31% of them seen once. The material was cultured PBMCs, obtained from culture after CMV antigen stimulation. These TCRs come from a human donor in good health (CMV status not recorded). Some clones in this sample may be carry-over from other donors' samples.

The sample holds a few counts of this clonotype. This rearrangement joins TRBV5-1 to TRBJ2-1, with 8 bases aligning to TRBD1. The CDR3 runs 15 residues. V was clipped by 5 bases and J by 6 bases; unmatched bases: 10. CDR1 and CDR2 (germline): SGHRS, YFSETQ. As DNA, the CDR3 is TGCGCCAGCAGACCCCGACAGGGGATCGGCAATGAGCAGTTCTTC. Its protein is CASRPRQGIGNEQFF.

This clonotype was seen repeatedly, ten times or more. The J gene is TRBJ2-1, the V gene TRBV7-8, with 13 bases identical to TRBD2. Trimming at V came to 3 bases and at J to 6 bases, leaving 8 bases not matched to a gene. Per the germline V gene, CDR1 is SGHVS and CDR2 is FQNEAQ. CDR3 length: 17 amino acids. The DNA of the CDR3 is TGTGCCAGCAGCTTTTTTAGGACTAGCGGGGGCCCCAATGAGCAGTTCTTC. This gives the protein CASSFFRTSGGPNEQFF. The entire variable domain, with the rest obtained from reference TRBV7-8 and TRBJ2-1, is as follows: GAGVSQSPRYKVAKRGQDVALRCDPISGHVSLFWYQQALGQGPEFLTYFQNEAQLDKSGLPSDRFFAERPEGSVSTLKIQRTQQEDSAVYLCASSFFRTSGGPNEQFFGPGTRLTVL.

This clonotype was seen only a few times. The J gene is TRBJ1-5, the V gene TRBV11-2; D possibly corresponds to TRBD1 (5 bases). Between the trimmed V and J ends, which lost 5 bases and 4 bases, there was a span of 15 bases. This CDR3 contains 15 residues. Looked up from germline, CDR1 is SGHAT and CDR2 is FQNNGV. CDR3 DNA: TGTGCCAGCAGCCCACAGCAGGGAATGAATCAGCCCCAGCATTTT. This encodes CASSPQQGMNQPQHF.

The chain carries TRBV30 and TRBJ2-4; TRBD1 is a possible D gene (5 bases). The V end lost 2 bases, the J end lost 0 bases, and 14 bases lay between the germline ends. CDR1 and CDR2 (germline): GTSNPN, SVGIG (reference sequence). This CDR3 is built from 16 residues. In DNA, the CDR3 is TGTGCCTGGAGTCTAGGGGCAGGGCTAGCCAAAAACATTCAGTACTTC. Translated, it gives CAWSLGAGLAKNIQYF.

The chain carries TRBV5-1 and TRBJ2-1; D is perhaps TRBD2 (6 bases). Germline V gives CDR1 SGHRS, CDR2 YFSETQ. Trimming took off 4 bases at V and 1 base at J, with 15 bases between the two ends. The CDR3 has 16 amino acids. The CDR3 coding sequence is TGCGCCAGCAGCCCGGAGGGTAGTAGGTCCTACAATGAGCAGTTCTTC. This translates into CASSPEGSRSYNEQFF.

This chain uses TRBV7-2 with TRBJ2-2; the D is unclear. CDR1 SGHTA and CDR2 FQGNSA come from the germline V gene. V was trimmed by 1 base and J by 3 bases, leaving 12 bases between them. CDR3 length equals 16 residues. DNA for the CDR3: TGTGCCAGCAGCTTAGAAGTTATCCGCGACACCGGGGAGCTGTTTTTT. Residues: CASSLEVIRDTGELFF. The full variable domain, in which reference TRBV7-2 and TRBJ2-2 provide the parts outside the CDR3, is GAGVSQSPSNKVTEKGKDVELRCDPISGHTALYWYRQSLGQGLEFLIYFQGNSAPDKSGLPSDRFSAERTGGSVSTLTIQRTQQEDSAVYLCASSLEVIRDTGELFFGEGSRLTVL.

The sample holds a few counts of this clonotype. The rearrangement links TRBV7-4 to TRBJ2-1; 9 nucleotides match TRBD2. V was pared by 0 bases and J by 9 bases, with 9 bases of the junction left unmatched. CDR3 length: 16 residues. CDR1 is SGHVT, CDR2 SQSDAQ, per germline. The CDR3 sequence: CASSLAVGSGSGEQFF. CDR3 in DNA: TGTGCCAGCAGCTTAGCAGTAGGTAGCGGGAGTGGTGAGCAGTTCTTC.

The chain combines TRBV28 with TRBJ1-3; unclear D gene. The CDR3 length is 14 residues. Germline lookup yields CDR1 MDHEN and CDR2 SYDVKM. V lost 5 bases, J lost 3 bases, and 11 bases lay in between. The CDR3 DNA reads TGTGCCAGCAGTCCCCTGGTGTTTGGAAACACCATATATTTT. Its protein product is CASSPLVFGNTIYF.

The rearrangement links TRBV5-5 to TRBJ2-7; 7 bases fit TRBD1. J lost 0 bases, V lost 3 bases, and 9 bases had no gene match. CDR3 length equals 16 residues. Looked up from germline, CDR1 is SGHKS and CDR2 is YYEKEE (reference sequence). In DNA, the CDR3 is TGTGCCAGCAGCTCAGGGGGAATTGGGAGCTCCTACGAGCAGTACTTC. This encodes CASSSGGIGSSYEQYF.

This clonotype was observed at least ten times. The genes are TRBV7-2 and TRBJ2-5; TRBD2 aligns across 14 bases. CDR1 and CDR2 (germline): SGHTA, FQGNSA. There are 17 residues in the CDR3. V shed 4 bases, J shed 4 bases, and the junction held 8 bases outside the gene matches. The CDR3 spells CASSSFGLAGGGETQYF. Written as DNA, the CDR3 is TGTGCCAGCAGCTCCTTTGGACTAGCGGGAGGTGGAGAGACCCAGTACTTC.

V gene TRBV7-8 combines with J gene TRBJ2-4; tentative D call: TRBD1 (5 bases). Germline values: CDR1 SGHVS, CDR2 FQNEAQ. The CDR3 length is 14 residues. V lost 5 bases and J 7 bases, leaving 15 bases between the germline ends. In DNA, the CDR3 is TGTGCCAGCAGCCCCCTGGGGCCGGTTAACATTCAGTACTTC. This translates into CASSPLGPVNIQYF.

The chain carries TRBV20-1 and TRBJ2-1; TRBD2 agrees at 11 bases. Losses at the gene ends were 4 bases for V and 9 bases for J; bases not matched to a gene: 8. Germline V lookup: CDR1 DFQATT, CDR2 SNEGSKA (reference sequence). This CDR3 spans 14 amino acids. The DNA for the CDR3 is TGCAGTGCTATCTCCCCTCTAGCGGGGGGTGAGCAGTTCTTC. This encodes CSAISPLAGGEQFF.

This chain's CDR3 is CATRQHNQPQHF. For the CDR3, the DNA is TGTGCCACCCGACAGCACAATCAGCCCCAGCATTTT. The V gene is TRBV6-6, the J gene TRBJ1-5, with a tentative D call TRBD1 (5 bases). Looked up from germline, CDR1 is MNHNY and CDR2 is SVGAGI (reference sequence). The CDR3 runs 12 residues. V was pared by 10 bases and J by 3 bases, with 10 bases between.

CDR3 sequence: CASSSRQQQYF. In DNA, the CDR3 is TGTGCCAGCAGCTCCAGACAGCAGCAGTATTTT. The V and J genes are TRBV14 and TRBJ2-3, with D possibly matching TRBD1 (5 bases). Trimming took 5 bases from V and 11 from J, leaving 11 bases between them. Germline values: CDR1 SGHDN, CDR2 FVKESK. CDR3 length: 11 amino acids.

The genes are TRBV6-5 and TRBJ2-1, with 9 bases that match TRBD2. The CDR3 runs 13 residues. Germline CDR1 MNHEY, CDR2 SVGAGI. With 8 bases clipped from V and 8 bases from J, the junction kept 7 bases outside the gene matches. The chain's CDR3 is CASVREGGDEQFF. In nucleotides, the CDR3 is TGTGCCAGCGTGCGGGAGGGGGGCGATGAGCAGTTCTTC.

The chain is built from TRBV19 and TRBJ2-3; 7 bases line up with TRBD2. The CDR3 has 15 residues. Germline loops: CDR1 LNHDA, CDR2 SQIVND (reference sequence). J lost 4 bases, V lost 4 bases, and 8 bases had no gene match. CDR3 DNA: TGTGCCAGTAGTACTCAGAGCGGGAACGCAGATACGCAGTATTTT. Translated, it gives CASSTQSGNADTQYF.

The sample holds a few counts of this clonotype. J is TRBJ1-2 and V is TRBV7-2, with a weak D call TRBD1 (5 bases). Trimming pared 3 bases from V and 2 bases from J, leaving 19 bases between. Germline V gene data show CDR1 as SGHTA and CDR2 as FQGNSA. CDR3 size: 17 residues. The CDR3, as DNA: TGTGCCAGCAGCTTCGTCGACAGTCCCTATGGCAACTATGGCTACACCTTC. It translates to CASSFVDSPYGNYGYTF.

V gene TRBV15 combines with J gene TRBJ2-5; 13 bases are shared with TRBD2. With 4 bases clipped from V and 14 bases from J, the junction kept 16 bases outside the gene matches. The length of the CDR3 is 16 residues. CDR1 LNHNV and CDR2 YYDKDF come from the germline V gene (reference sequence). For the CDR3, the DNA is TGTGCCACCAGCAAGTACGGGACTAGCGGGAACACGAGGGTTTACTTC. This encodes CATSKYGTSGNTRVYF. The full variable domain, in which reference TRBV15 and TRBJ2-5 provide the parts outside the CDR3, is DAMVIQNPRYQVTQFGKPVTLSCSQTLNHNVMYWYQQKSSQAPKLLFHYYDKDFNNEADTPDNFQSRRPNTSFCFLDIRSPGLGDTAMYLCATSKYGTSGNTRVYFGPGTRLLVL.

In its sample, this clonotype was seen a few times. The chain is built from TRBV4-1 and TRBJ2-7, with TRBD1 identical over 8 bases. Germline V CDR1 and CDR2: MGHRA, YSYEKL. The CDR3 totals 15 residues. Germline trimming cut 1 base from V and 1 base from J; bases unmatched to any gene: 3. The CDR3 bases are TGCGCCAGCAGCCAAGTCCGGACAGGGTCCTACGAGCAGTACTTC. Translating it yields CASSQVRTGSYEQYF.

This chain joins TRBV2 and TRBJ1-6, with D uncertain. Trimming took 8 bases from V and 9 from J, leaving 23 bases between them. The germline gives CDR1 SNHLY, CDR2 FYNNEI. The CDR3 is made up of 16 amino acids. CDR3 bases: TGTGCCAGCGCCGAGCCTACAAGCGGGGAGGGTTCACCCCTCCACTTT. Translating gives CASAEPTSGEGSPLHF.

The V gene is TRBV7-8, the J gene TRBJ1-2; unclear D gene. Germline V gene data show CDR1 as SGHVS and CDR2 as FQNEAQ. Between the trimmed V and J ends, which lost 1 base and 8 bases, there was a span of 8 bases. The CDR3 is 12 amino acids. This CDR3 reads CASSLEGFGYTF. The CDR3 DNA reads TGTGCCAGCAGCTTAGAAGGATTCGGCTACACCTTC. Using reference TRBV7-8 and TRBJ1-2 for the parts outside the CDR3, the full variable domain is GAGVSQSPRYKVAKRGQDVALRCDPISGHVSLFWYQQALGQGPEFLTYFQNEAQLDKSGLPSDRFFAERPEGSVSTLKIQRTQQEDSAVYLCASSLEGFGYTFGSGTRLTVV.

This chain uses TRBV7-9 with TRBJ2-4; perhaps TRBD2 as D (6 bases). CDR1 is SEHNR and CDR2 is FQNEAQ in the germline V gene (reference sequence). Between the trimmed V and J ends, which lost 2 bases and 0 bases, there was a span of 11 bases. The CDR3 loop spans 16 amino acids. The CDR3 loop is CASSLSWRGAKNIQYF. In DNA form, the CDR3 reads TGTGCCAGCAGCTTAAGCTGGCGGGGAGCCAAAAACATTCAGTACTTC.

The chain links TRBV19 to TRBJ2-7; D is perhaps TRBD2 (6 bases). Trimming took off 6 bases at V and 3 bases at J, with 21 bases between the two ends. Germline V gene lookup returns CDR1 LNHDA and CDR2 SQIVND (reference sequence). The CDR3 contains 16 residues. The CDR3 DNA reads as TGTGCCAGTAGCCATAAACTAGCTTCCCAAGACTACGAGCAGTACTTC. Amino acid sequence: CASSHKLASQDYEQYF.

This clonotype was recorded a few times. The rearrangement joins TRBV28 to TRBJ2-1; TRBD2 might be the D (5 bases). V lost 6 bases and J 3 bases, leaving 9 bases between the germline ends. Germline CDR1 and CDR2: MDHEN and SYDVKM. This CDR3 has 13 amino acids. In DNA, the CDR3 is TGTGCCAGCAGGGACTTGGACTACAATGAGCAGTTCTTC. It is translated as CASRDLDYNEQFF.

This clonotype was counted between two and nine times. The CDR3, as DNA: TGCAGTGCTAGAGATCTAACGGGCCAGCCCCAGCATTTT. Translating gives CSARDLTGQPQHF. The chain is built from TRBV20-1 and TRBJ1-5, with D uncertain. Trimming shortened V by 0 bases and J by 7 bases, and 10 bases separated the two germline ends. This CDR3 spans 13 amino acids. CDR1 is DFQATT and CDR2 is SNEGSKA in the germline V gene (reference sequence).